Listed below are T cell receptor beta chains from one sample, sequenced in a study of cytomegalovirus exposure and HLA in healthy donors. Sequencing used immunoSEQ multiplex PCR; TCRdb keeps in-frame clones, though not all of them. The sample consists of 180,000 or so clones, around 79% of them appearing once. Material for sequencing was PBMCs. These TCRs come from a middle-aged man in good health and CMV-seropositive. Each CDR3 is given without its conserved first and last residue.

V gene: TRBV5-1
J gene: TRBJ1-1
CDR3 protein: ASSLRTPGVYMLGTEAF

V gene: TRBV4-2
J gene: TRBJ1-6
CDR3 protein: ASSQEENSNNSPLH

V gene: TRBV5-4
J gene: TRBJ1-1
CDR3 protein: ASSWDSPSSTEAF

V gene: TRBV5-6
J gene: TRBJ2-3
CDR3 protein: ASSTRLAGGYTDTQY

V gene: TRBV4-2
J gene: TRBJ2-5
CDR3 protein: ASSHPAAGEVETQY

V gene: TRBV7-3
J gene: TRBJ2-2
CDR3 protein: ASSLRTSGRAVSGELF

V gene: TRBV5-6
J gene: TRBJ1-5
CDR3 protein: ASSYRDRPNQPQH

V gene: TRBV21-1
J gene: TRBJ1-5
CDR3 protein: ASSTRDRNQPQH

V gene: TRBV6-5
J gene: TRBJ2-3
CDR3 protein: ASSLSGATDTQY

V gene: TRBV19
J gene: TRBJ2-7
CDR3 protein: ASRRQGSYEQY

V gene: TRBV6-6
J gene: TRBJ1-1
CDR3 protein: ASSYIGSTEAF

V gene: TRBV7-6
J gene: TRBJ2-3
CDR3 protein: ASSPGTSGVTDTQY

V gene: TRBV9
J gene: TRBJ1-2
CDR3 protein: ASSAAGGGRAKYGYT

V gene: TRBV29-1
J gene: TRBJ1-2
CDR3 protein: SVEGTGGGYT

V gene: TRBV5-1
J gene: TRBJ2-2
CDR3 protein: ASSFQDFTGELF

V gene: TRBV19
J gene: TRBJ2-5
CDR3 protein: ASSGAGFQETQY

V gene: TRBV7-9
J gene: TRBJ2-3
CDR3 protein: ASSLGTGLTDTQY

V gene: TRBV28
J gene: TRBJ1-1
CDR3 protein: ASSLHRSGTGGRLATEAF

V gene: TRBV20-1
J gene: TRBJ1-1
CDR3 protein: SRQGNTEAF

V gene: TRBV27
J gene: TRBJ2-7
CDR3 protein: ASSLSTGGYEQY

V gene: TRBV14
J gene: TRBJ2-1
CDR3 protein: ASSQGQGWEQF

V gene: TRBV4-2
J gene: TRBJ1-5
CDR3 protein: ASSQVANQPQH

V gene: TRBV5-6
J gene: TRBJ2-7
CDR3 protein: ASSLSGSGDYEQY

V gene: TRBV7-7
J gene: TRBJ2-2
CDR3 protein: ASSPSSRQNTGELF

V gene: TRBV6-6
J gene: TRBJ2-7
CDR3 protein: ASSRGQGYEQY

V gene: TRBV30
J gene: TRBJ2-7
CDR3 protein: AWSVWQYYEQY

V gene: TRBV6-1
J gene: TRBJ1-1
CDR3 protein: ASSWTGENTEAF

V gene: TRBV5-1
J gene: TRBJ1-4
CDR3 protein: ASSLAGQSEKLF

V gene: TRBV19
J gene: TRBJ1-1
CDR3 protein: ASSIGRGAEAF

V gene: TRBV5-8
J gene: TRBJ1-2
CDR3 protein: ASSLVSQGTYGYT

V gene: TRBV27
J gene: TRBJ1-2
CDR3 protein: ASSAQGQRGYT

V gene: TRBV19
J gene: TRBJ1-5
CDR3 protein: ASSLILNQPQH

V gene: TRBV10-3
J gene: TRBJ1-3
CDR3 protein: AISDQQVFGNTIY

V gene: TRBV4-1
J gene: TRBJ2-1
CDR3 protein: ASSYSGGKGNEQF

V gene: TRBV5-8
J gene: TRBJ1-2
CDR3 protein: ASSFRTGINSYGYT

V gene: TRBV28
J gene: TRBJ2-3
CDR3 protein: ATWTGGTDTQY

V gene: TRBV5-1
J gene: TRBJ1-6
CDR3 protein: ASSSTGGRYNSPLH

V gene: TRBV19
J gene: TRBJ2-2
CDR3 protein: ASSVLQGLGTGELF

V gene: TRBV18
J gene: TRBJ1-2
CDR3 protein: ASSPGGLGYGYT